The following is a TCR beta chain sequence with its context. Its antigen is not identified. The V gene's germline CDR1 is LGHNA and CDR2 YNFKEQ. V dropped 1 base and J dropped 5 bases, with 3 bases sitting between them. The CDR3 totals 12 residues. Measured with immunoSEQ multiplex PCR; TCRdb has only the in-frame clones, and not every one. The repertoire consists of some 120,000 clones, with 85% to 95% occurring once and the leading ten covering roughly 1.2%. This record belongs to a study of graft-versus-host responses after intestinal transplantation. On the study more broadly: Transplantation in recipients was multivisceral, liver-intestinal, or isolated intestinal.

This receptor was taken from a human donor who was the organ donor for an intestinal transplant. The chain employs TRBV4-2 and TRBJ2-1, with D unresolved. The sample here was unstimulated CD8+ T cells sorted from spleen or lymph node cells, taken before transplant. The CDR3 reads CASSQGDNEQFF. The CDR3 DNA reads TGTGCCAGCAGCCAAGGGGACAATGAGCAGTTCTTC.